This entry lists 15 T cell receptor beta chains sequenced from one sample in a study of CD8 T cells in Susac syndrome. A quantity of roughly 0.5 to 1 ug RNA underwent reverse transcription using random hexamers. TCRdb re-called the immunoSEQ multiplex PCR reads through MiXCR, storing one row per CDR3 protein. This sample has approximately 100,000 distinct CDR3 sequences, with around 92% found just once. The specimen was CD8+ T cells from PBMCs. The receptors come from a human donor in good health.

CDR3 amino acids: CASTTGTGFGNQPQHF. The DNA of the CDR3 is TGTGCCAGCACTACCGGGACAGGGTTCGGCAATCAGCCCCAGCATTTT. The chain has TRBV7-9 and TRBJ1-5; 9 positions agree with TRBD1. J lost 2 bases, V lost 7 bases, and 9 bases had no gene match. Germline V gene sequence: CDR1 SEHNR, CDR2 FQNEAQ (reference sequence). The CDR3 has 16 amino acids.

This sequence joins TRBV7-2 and TRBJ2-6, with TRBD1 as a possible D gene (5 bases). This CDR3 region has 17 residues. Trimming removed 3 bases at V and 2 bases at J, with 14 bases between. Per germline, CDR1 SGHTA and CDR2 FQGNSA. The CDR3 loop reads CASSFTPGMAGANVLTF. The CDR3 DNA reads TGTGCCAGCAGCTTCACGCCAGGGATGGCTGGGGCCAACGTCCTGACTTTC.

This rearrangement joins TRBV4-1 to TRBJ2-4, with D possibly TRBD1 on 6 matching bases. Germline V gene lookup returns CDR1 MGHRA and CDR2 YSYEKL. The V gene lost 3 bases and the J gene lost 8 bases, with 14 bases spanning the gap. This CDR3 has 14 residues. DNA of the CDR3: TGCGCCAGCAGCCAGTACGGGACAAGAGACATTCAGTACTTC. It codes for CASSQYGTRDIQYF.

The chain combines TRBV2 with TRBJ1-1; the D gene is possibly TRBD1 (6 bases). V lost 5 bases, J lost 1 base, and 11 bases lay in between. The CDR3 runs to 14 residues. Germline V gene data show CDR1 as SNHLY and CDR2 as FYNNEI. CDR3 in amino acids: CASSTGKTNTEAFF. The CDR3 DNA sequence: TGTGCCAGCAGTACAGGGAAGACGAACACTGAAGCTTTCTTT.

V usage is TRBV5-6 and J usage is TRBJ2-7, with 13 nucleotides matching TRBD2. CDR1 SGHDT and CDR2 YYEEEE come from the germline V gene. V shed 4 bases, J shed 2 bases, and the junction held 6 bases outside the gene matches. The CDR3 is 16 amino acids. The DNA for the CDR3 is TGTGCCAGCAGCGCCCGACTAGCGGGAGGTCCCTACGAGCAGTACTTC. Encoded protein: CASSARLAGGPYEQYF.

The chain joins TRBV7-3 to TRBJ2-2, with TRBD2 matching over 11 bases. CDR3 size: 16 residues. CDR1 and CDR2 (germline): SGHTA, FQGTGA. Losses at the gene ends were 4 bases for V and 1 base for J; bases not matched to a gene: 2. The CDR3 DNA is TGTGCCAGCAGCTCCACTAGCGGGGGGAACACCGGGGAGCTGTTTTTT. Translated: CASSSTSGGNTGELFF.

This chain uses TRBV24-1 with TRBJ2-1; D is ambiguous. Germline V CDR1 and CDR2: KGHDR, SFDVKD. CDR3 size: 15 residues. V gave up 6 bases and J gave up 2 bases, with 13 bases separating them. In DNA, the CDR3 is TGTGCCACCAGTAGCTCCGACGGAGCCTACAATGAGCAGTTCTTC. Protein sequence: CATSSSDGAYNEQFF.

The J gene is TRBJ1-2, the V gene TRBV3-1; no definite D call. Per the germline V gene, CDR1 is LGHDT and CDR2 is YNNKEL (reference sequence). The CDR3 extends over 13 amino acids. Trimming took 5 bases from V and 5 from J, leaving 12 bases between them. The CDR3 nucleotides are TGTGCCAGCAGCGGCAGCCCGATATATGGCTACACCTTC. As protein: CASSGSPIYGYTF. The variable domain in full, completed from reference TRBV3-1 and TRBJ1-2, reads DTAVSQTPKYLVTQMGNDKSIKCEQNLGHDTMYWYKQDSKKFLKIMFSYNNKELIINETVPNRFSPKSPDKAHLNLHINSLELGDSAVYFCASSGSPIYGYTFGSGTRLTVV.

The rearrangement joins TRBV7-2 to TRBJ1-2; no reliable D call. Deletions cut 3 bases from V and 1 base from J, with 3 bases between. CDR3 length equals 12 residues. Germline V gene data show CDR1 as SGHTA and CDR2 as FQGNSA. CDR3: CASSFDNYGYTF. The DNA of the CDR3 is TGTGCCAGCAGCTTCGATAACTATGGCTACACCTTC.

The gene calls are TRBV12-3 or TRBV12-4 and TRBJ1-2; TRBD1 aligns across 7 bases. With V trimmed by 5 bases and J by 0 bases, 9 bases remained unmatched. The CDR3 runs 16 residues. The CDR3 is CASSADRILANYGYTF. The CDR3 DNA reads TGTGCCAGCAGTGCGGACAGGATCTTAGCTAACTATGGCTACACCTTC.

In nucleotides, the CDR3 is TGTGCCAGCAGTGGGGGTCTTAGTACAGGGGGCCCGTTCTTC. This encodes CASSGGLSTGGPFF. The rearrangement uses TRBV27 and TRBJ2-1; TRBD1 aligns across 9 bases. Germline trimming cut 5 bases from V and 15 bases from J; bases unmatched to any gene: 14. Germline V gene data show CDR1 as MNHEY and CDR2 as SMNVEV (reference sequence). This CDR3 spans 14 amino acids.

The chain uses TRBV6-2 or TRBV6-3 and TRBJ2-1; D gene uncertain. The CDR3 is 11 amino acids. Trimming pared 6 bases from V and 9 bases from J, leaving 9 bases between. Germline loops: CDR1 MNHEY, CDR2 SVGEGT. The CDR3 bases are TGTGCCAGCAGCCCTGGCCCTGAGCAGTTCTTC. It is translated as CASSPGPEQFF.

V usage is TRBV5-1 and J usage is TRBJ1-5; D remains unclear. Germline V CDR1 and CDR2: SGHRS, YFSETQ. The germline V and J ends were trimmed by 0 bases and 6 bases, with 7 bases remaining between them. CDR3 length: 13 amino acids. CDR3 loop: CASSLGESQPQHF. CDR3 nucleotides: TGCGCCAGCAGCTTGGGGGAGAGTCAGCCCCAGCATTTT.

The chain employs TRBV29-1 and TRBJ1-1; the D is unclear. The CDR3 length is 11 residues. Germline CDR1 and CDR2: SQVTM and ANQGSEA. Trimming took off 3 bases at V and 5 bases at J, with 7 bases between the two ends. The CDR3 loop is CSVELSTEAFF. As DNA, the CDR3 is TGCAGCGTTGAGCTCTCGACTGAAGCTTTCTTT.

V gene TRBV18 combines with J gene TRBJ2-1; D is unclear. This CDR3 spans 15 amino acids. Germline V gene sequence: CDR1 KGHSH, CDR2 LQKENI. Trimming stripped 5 bases from V and 0 bases from J, with 11 bases between. The CDR3 DNA sequence: TGTGCCAGCTCATCTGGCGCGAGCTCCTACAATGAGCAGTTCTTC. Protein sequence: CASSSGASSYNEQFF.